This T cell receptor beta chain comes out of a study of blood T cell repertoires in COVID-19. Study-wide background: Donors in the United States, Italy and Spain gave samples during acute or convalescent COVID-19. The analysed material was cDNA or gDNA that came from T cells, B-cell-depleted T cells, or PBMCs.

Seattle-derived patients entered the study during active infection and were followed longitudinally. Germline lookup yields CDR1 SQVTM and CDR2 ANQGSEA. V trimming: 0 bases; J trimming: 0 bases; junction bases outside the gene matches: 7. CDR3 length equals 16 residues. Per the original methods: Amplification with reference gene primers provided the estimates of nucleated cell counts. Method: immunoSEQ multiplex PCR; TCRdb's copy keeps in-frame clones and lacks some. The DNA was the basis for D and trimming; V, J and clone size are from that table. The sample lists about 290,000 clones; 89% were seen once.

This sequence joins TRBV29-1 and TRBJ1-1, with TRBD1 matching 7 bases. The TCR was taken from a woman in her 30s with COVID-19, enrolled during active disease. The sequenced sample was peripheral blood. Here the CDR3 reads CSVEDNRGNMNTEAFF. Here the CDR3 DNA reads TGCAGCGTTGAAGATAACAGGGGAAACATGAACACTGAAGCTTTCTTT.